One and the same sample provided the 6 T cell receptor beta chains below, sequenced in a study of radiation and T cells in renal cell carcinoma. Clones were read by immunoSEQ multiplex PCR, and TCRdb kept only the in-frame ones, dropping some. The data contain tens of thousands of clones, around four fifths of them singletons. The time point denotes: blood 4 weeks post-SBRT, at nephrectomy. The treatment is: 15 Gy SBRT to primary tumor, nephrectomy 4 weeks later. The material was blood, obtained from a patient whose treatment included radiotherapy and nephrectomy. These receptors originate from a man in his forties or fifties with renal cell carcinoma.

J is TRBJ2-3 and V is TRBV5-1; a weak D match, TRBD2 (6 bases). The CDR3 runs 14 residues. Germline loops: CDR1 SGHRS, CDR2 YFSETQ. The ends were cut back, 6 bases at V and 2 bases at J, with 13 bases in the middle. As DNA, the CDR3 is TGCGCCAGCACGCGGGACCCATACACAGATACGCAGTATTTT. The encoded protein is CASTRDPYTDTQYF.

The CDR3 reads CASSQAGVEGIYEQYF. CDR3 in DNA: TGTGCCAGCAGCCAAGCCGGGGTGGAGGGAATCTACGAGCAGTACTTC. The chain links TRBV4-2 to TRBJ2-7; weak D call: TRBD2 (6 bases). V was trimmed by 1 base and J by 3 bases, leaving 16 bases between them. CDR3 size: 16 residues. CDR1 is LGHNA, CDR2 YNFKEQ, per germline.

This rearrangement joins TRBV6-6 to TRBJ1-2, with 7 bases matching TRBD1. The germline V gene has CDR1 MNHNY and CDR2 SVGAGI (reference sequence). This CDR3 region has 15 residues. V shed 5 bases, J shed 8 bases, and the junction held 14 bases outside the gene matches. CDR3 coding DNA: TGTGCCAGCAGTCAATATGGGTCGACAGGGACCGGCTACACCTTC. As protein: CASSQYGSTGTGYTF.

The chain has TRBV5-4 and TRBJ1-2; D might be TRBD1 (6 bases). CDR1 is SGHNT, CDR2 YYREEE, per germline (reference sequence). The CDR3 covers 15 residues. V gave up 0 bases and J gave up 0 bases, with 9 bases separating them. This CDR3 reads CASSLGPGANYGYTF. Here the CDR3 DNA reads TGTGCCAGCAGCTTGGGCCCAGGGGCTAACTATGGCTACACCTTC.

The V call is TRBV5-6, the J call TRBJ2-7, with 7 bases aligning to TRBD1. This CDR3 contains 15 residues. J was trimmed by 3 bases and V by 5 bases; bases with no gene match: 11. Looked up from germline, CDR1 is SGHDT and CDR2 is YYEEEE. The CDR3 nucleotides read TGTGCCAGCAGGCGCCGACAGGGCGGTTTCTACGAGCAGTACTTC. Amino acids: CASRRRQGGFYEQYF.

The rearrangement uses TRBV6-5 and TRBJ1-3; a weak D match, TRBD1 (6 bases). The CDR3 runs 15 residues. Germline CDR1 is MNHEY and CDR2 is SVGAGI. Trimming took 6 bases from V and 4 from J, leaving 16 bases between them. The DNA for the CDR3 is TGTGCCAGCAGCCCACAGGGTTCATCAGGAAACACCATATATTTT. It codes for CASSPQGSSGNTIYF.